These 30 T cell receptor beta chains were all obtained from the same sample, sequenced in a study of cytomegalovirus exposure and HLA in healthy donors. The PCR contained 60 Vbeta and 13 Jbeta primers. Produced via immunoSEQ multiplex PCR; TCRdb's table is partial and in-frame only. The sample lists just over 150,000 clones, nearly 80% seen once, with 0.98% in the top ten. Input material: PBMCs. The source of these receptors is a woman between 45 and 65 years old in good health and CMV-seropositive.

The V and J genes are TRBV6-1 and TRBJ2-7, with TRBD1 matching 7 bases. V dropped 6 bases and J dropped 2; count of bases not matched to a gene: 4. The CDR3 is 13 amino acids. Germline V gene data show CDR1 as MNHNS and CDR2 as SASEGT. CDR3 in amino acids: CASRVQGAYEQYF. The DNA for the CDR3 is TGTGCCAGCAGGGTCCAGGGGGCCTACGAGCAGTACTTC.

The chain carries TRBV10-2 and TRBJ2-2; a weak D match, TRBD2 (6 bases). The CDR3 runs 13 residues. Trimming removed 6 bases at V and 5 bases at J, with 10 bases between. Germline CDR1 and CDR2: WSHSY and SAAADI. CDR3 coding DNA: TGCGCCAGCAGCAACGGGGGAACCGGGGAGCTGTTTTTT. Protein product: CASSNGGTGELFF.

The DNA of the CDR3 is TGTGCCAGCTATTTCCGAGCGGGAGATACGCAGTATTTT. It is translated as CASYFRAGDTQYF. The chain recombines TRBV6-1 with TRBJ2-3, with D possibly being TRBD2 (6 bases). Per the germline V gene, CDR1 is MNHNS and CDR2 is SASEGT. V gave up 8 bases and J gave up 5 bases, with 14 bases separating them. The CDR3 has 13 amino acids.

The chain uses TRBV5-1 and TRBJ2-1; 9 nucleotides agree with TRBD1. The CDR3 is 14 residues long. The J segment lost 7 bases and the V segment lost 3 bases, leaving 5 bases of the junction unmatched. CDR1 SGHRS and CDR2 YFSETQ come from the germline V gene. In DNA form, the CDR3 reads TGCGCCAGCAGCTCTGGGACAGGGATTAATGAGCAGTTCTTC. As protein: CASSSGTGINEQFF.

The chain is built from TRBV18 and TRBJ2-1, with D possibly TRBD2 on 7 matching bases. V was cut by 3 bases and J by 7 bases, with 19 bases left in between. The CDR3 length is 16 residues. CDR1 is KGHSH and CDR2 is LQKENI in the germline V gene. The CDR3 loop reads CASSPRTRGNLNEQFF. The CDR3 DNA follows: TGTGCCAGCTCACCTAGGACTAGGGGGAATCTTAATGAGCAGTTCTTC.

This clone was seen only a few times. The V and J genes are TRBV7-9 and TRBJ2-3; D gene ambiguous. Germline-derived CDR1 and CDR2 are SEHNR and FQNEAQ (reference sequence). V lost 5 bases to trimming and J lost 4 bases, with 10 bases between them. The CDR3 has 13 amino acids. The DNA of the CDR3 is TGTGCCAGCAGCCACAATCTCCCAGATACGCAGTATTTT. It yields the protein CASSHNLPDTQYF.

This clone occurred once. This chain uses TRBV27 with TRBJ2-1; 13 nucleotides line up with TRBD2. The CDR3 contains 14 residues. The V gene's germline CDR1 is MNHEY and CDR2 SMNVEV (reference sequence). The junction had 6 bases not matched to a gene; V was cut back by 6 bases and J by 10 bases. CDR3 loop: CASRWTSGSREQFF. The CDR3 DNA follows: TGTGCCAGCAGGTGGACTAGCGGGAGTCGCGAGCAGTTCTTC.

This chain connects TRBV18 to TRBJ2-3; 14 positions match TRBD2. CDR3 length: 15 residues. V trimming: 2 bases; J trimming: 6 bases; junction bases outside the gene matches: 1. Per the germline V gene, CDR1 is KGHSH and CDR2 is LQKENI. The CDR3 loop reads CASSPGTSGSDTQYF. CDR3 sequence (DNA): TGTGCCAGCTCACCAGGGACTAGCGGGAGCGATACGCAGTATTTT.

This clone was observed once. The V and J genes are TRBV2 and TRBJ2-1; D unclear. Trimming removed 4 bases at V and 5 bases at J, with 9 bases between. The germline V gene has CDR1 SNHLY and CDR2 FYNNEI. CDR3 length: 13 residues. In DNA, the CDR3 is TGTGCCAGCAGTGTAAACCGAGACAATGAGCAGTTCTTC. This gives the protein CASSVNRDNEQFF.

The CDR3 here is CASSTRMGQGSVQPQHF. DNA for the CDR3: TGTGCCAGTAGTACCCGCATGGGACAGGGATCTGTTCAGCCCCAGCATTTT. The V gene is TRBV19, the J gene TRBJ1-5, with 9 nucleotides matching TRBD1. Germline values: CDR1 LNHDA, CDR2 SQIVND (reference sequence). The trim removed 4 bases at V and 6 bases at J, leaving 13 bases unmatched. The CDR3 loop spans 17 amino acids.

This clone was seen a few times. The chain has TRBV27 and TRBJ1-6; D is unclear. Germline CDR1 MNHEY, CDR2 SMNVEV (reference sequence). This CDR3 spans 17 amino acids. V gave up 3 bases and J gave up 0 bases, with 12 bases separating them. CDR3 in DNA: TGTGCCAGCAGTTTTACCGGCGGTAGCTCCTATAATTCACCCCTCCACTTT. Its translation is CASSFTGGSSYNSPLHF.

This chain uses TRBV30 with TRBJ2-6; no definite D call. This CDR3 region has 15 residues. The V gene lost 4 bases and the J gene lost 0 bases, with 10 bases spanning the gap. Germline CDR1 and CDR2: GTSNPN and SVGIG (reference sequence). CDR3 DNA sequence: TGTGCCTGGACAGGTGTTTACTCTGGGGCCAACGTCCTGACTTTC. Residues: CAWTGVYSGANVLTF.

The rearrangement uses TRBV9 and TRBJ2-7; D may be TRBD1 (5 bases). V was clipped by 3 bases and J by 2 bases, with 15 bases between them. Germline V gives CDR1 SGDLS, CDR2 YYNGEE. There are 15 residues in the CDR3. CDR3 coding DNA: TGTGCCAGCAGCGCCCGGGCAGGGCTTACCTACGAGCAGTACTTC. Its translation is CASSARAGLTYEQYF.

The V gene is TRBV14, the J gene TRBJ1-1; 8 nucleotides agree with TRBD1. The CDR3 totals 15 residues. Unmatched junction bases numbered 4, after V lost 3 bases and J lost 1 base. Germline V gives CDR1 SGHDN, CDR2 FVKESK. The CDR3 loop is CASSQRQGRNTEAFF. Here the CDR3 DNA reads TGTGCCAGCAGCCAGAGACAGGGGAGGAACACTGAAGCTTTCTTT.

The chain links TRBV5-4 to TRBJ1-1, with a weak D call TRBD1 (6 bases). The CDR3 has 14 amino acids. V lost 2 bases to trimming and J lost 4 bases, with 12 bases between them. Germline V gene sequence: CDR1 SGHNT, CDR2 YYREEE (reference sequence). The CDR3 reads CASSFPGTITEAFF. The CDR3 coding sequence is TGTGCCAGCAGCTTTCCCGGGACAATCACTGAAGCTTTCTTT.

As for this clone: Other DNA sequences within the sample encode an identical CDR3. This rearrangement joins TRBV7-3 to TRBJ2-7, with TRBD1 identical over 8 bases. Germline values: CDR1 SGHTA, CDR2 FQGTGA. Trimming took 5 bases from V and 2 from J; bases not matched to a gene: 5. This CDR3 is 14 amino acids long. The CDR3 loop reads CASSLDRGPYEQYF. Here the CDR3 DNA reads TGTGCCAGCAGCCTAGACAGGGGTCCCTACGAGCAGTACTTC.

This chain joins TRBV7-6 and TRBJ2-7, with 8 bases that match TRBD2. Germline V gene sequence: CDR1 SGHVS, CDR2 FNYEAQ. This CDR3 region has 17 residues. J lost 4 bases, V lost 5 bases, and 16 bases had no gene match. CDR3 DNA: TGTGCCAGCAGCCCCACACCGACCGGGACTAGGTCTTACGAGCAGTACTTC. It codes for CASSPTPTGTRSYEQYF.

V and J are TRBV7-9 and TRBJ2-3; D is perhaps TRBD2 (6 bases). Trimming removed 6 bases from V and 4 bases from J, with 17 bases in between. Per germline, CDR1 SEHNR and CDR2 FQNEAQ (reference sequence). This CDR3 comprises 15 residues. The CDR3 spells CASSQGGGEADTQYF. In DNA form, the CDR3 reads TGTGCCAGCAGTCAGGGCGGCGGGGAGGCAGATACGCAGTATTTT.

The rearrangement uses TRBV21-1 and TRBJ2-3; TRBD1 reflects the table's D call only, with no check against the DNA. TRBV21-1 is an annotated pseudogene. The CDR3 runs to 17 residues. The CDR3 here is CASSIAYDRVKTDTQYF. CDR3 DNA sequence: TGTGCCAGCAGCATTGCCTATGACAGGGTAAAGACAGATACGCAGTATTTT.

The rearrangement uses TRBV5-4 and TRBJ2-1; TRBD1 agrees at 8 bases. Germline CDR1 and CDR2: SGHNT and YYREEE (reference sequence). J lost 4 bases, V lost 3 bases, and 6 bases had no gene match. The CDR3 loop spans 15 amino acids. The CDR3 DNA sequence: TGTGCCAGCAGCTCCCCGGACAGGGTATACAATGAGCAGTTCTTC. Amino acids: CASSSPDRVYNEQFF.

This clone has only a few counts. The V gene is TRBV19, the J gene TRBJ1-5; 9 bases are shared with TRBD1. Per the germline V gene, CDR1 is LNHDA and CDR2 is SQIVND (reference sequence). V lost 6 bases and J lost 4; bases outside the gene matches: 10. This CDR3 is built from 16 residues. The CDR3 loop reads CASRLQGASGNQPQHF. CDR3 nucleotide sequence: TGTGCCAGTAGGTTACAGGGGGCGTCGGGGAATCAGCCCCAGCATTTT. The whole variable domain, filled in from reference TRBV19 and TRBJ1-5, reads DGGITQSPKYLFRKEGQNVTLSCEQNLNHDAMYWYRQDPGQGLRLIYYSQIVNDFQKGDIAEGYSVSREKKESFPLTVTSAQKNPTAFYLCASRLQGASGNQPQHFGDGTRLSIL.

The CDR3 protein is CASSFLSQNYEQYF. The CDR3 DNA sequence: TGTGCCAGCAGTTTTTTGTCTCAGAACTACGAGCAGTACTTC. The rearrangement links TRBV6-1 to TRBJ2-7; no reliable D call. The germline V gene has CDR1 MNHNS and CDR2 SASEGT. With 5 bases removed from V and 3 bases from J, the gap between germline ends came to 14 bases. The CDR3 has 14 residues.

The chain recombines TRBV7-2 with TRBJ2-1; the match to TRBD2 covers 8 bases. After removal of 1 base from V and 3 bases from J, the junction contained 5 bases not matched to a gene. CDR3 length: 16 amino acids. CDR1 SGHTA and CDR2 FQGNSA come from the germline V gene. As DNA, the CDR3 is TGTGCCAGCAGCTTAGTTTCCGGGGGGGTCTACAATGAGCAGTTCTTC. It is translated as CASSLVSGGVYNEQFF.

The rearrangement joins TRBV30 to TRBJ1-1; D not certain. Per the germline V gene, CDR1 is GTSNPN and CDR2 is SVGIG (reference sequence). V was cut by 5 bases and J by 6 bases, with 10 bases left in between. CDR3 length equals 11 residues. In nucleotides, the CDR3 is TGTGCCTGGTCACTTCCCCCTGAAGCTTTCTTT. This gives the protein CAWSLPPEAFF.

This clone occurred once. Other DNA sequences in this sample translate to the same CDR3. V gene TRBV30 combines with J gene TRBJ1-1; D remains unclear. This CDR3 contains 13 residues. Germline CDR1 GTSNPN, CDR2 SVGIG (reference sequence). V shed 0 bases and J shed 2 bases, with 7 bases lying between them. The CDR3: CAWSVGRNTEAFF. The CDR3 DNA reads as TGTGCCTGGAGTGTAGGGAGAAACACTGAAGCTTTCTTT.

The chain joins TRBV18 to TRBJ2-7; the D gene is possibly TRBD1 (5 bases). The CDR3 loop spans 14 amino acids. CDR1 and CDR2 (germline): KGHSH, LQKENI. The V and J ends lost 3 bases and 6 bases respectively, with 15 bases between them. CDR3 amino acids: CASSPPGLKGEQYF. The CDR3 region has the DNA TGTGCCAGCTCACCTCCAGGGTTAAAGGGCGAGCAGTACTTC.

This chain joins TRBV29-1 and TRBJ2-1; D ambiguous. Trimming removed 3 bases at V and 10 bases at J, with 13 bases between. Germline CDR1 reads SQVTM; CDR2 reads ANQGSEA. The CDR3 runs 12 residues. The CDR3 nucleotides are TGCAGCGTTGATTCTTATACTGCGGAGCAGTTCTTC. The encoded protein is CSVDSYTAEQFF.

This rearrangement joins TRBV19 to TRBJ2-2, with 8 bases aligning to TRBD1. After removal of 8 bases from V and 6 bases from J, the junction contained 5 bases not matched to a gene. The germline V gene has CDR1 LNHDA and CDR2 SQIVND (reference sequence). The CDR3 is made up of 13 amino acids. The CDR3 DNA is TGTGCCAGTTGGGGGACAGGCCCCGGGGAGCTGTTTTTT. Translated: CASWGTGPGELFF.

V and J are TRBV5-1 and TRBJ1-1, with 10 positions matching TRBD1. Germline lookup yields CDR1 SGHRS and CDR2 YFSETQ. After removal of 5 bases from V and 1 base from J, the junction contained 5 bases not matched to a gene. The CDR3 is 15 amino acids. The CDR3 spells CASRPGQGTNTEAFF. DNA for the CDR3: TGCGCCAGCAGACCGGGACAGGGGACGAACACTGAAGCTTTCTTT.

J is TRBJ2-5 and V is TRBV18; maybe TRBD1 (5 bases). The closer fit of TRBJ2-7 to the DNA end suggests the J call may be wrong. There are 13 residues in the CDR3. Germline V lookup: CDR1 KGHSH, CDR2 LQKENI. CDR3 sequence reads: CASSPPQGYEQYF. CDR3 sequence (DNA): TGTGCCAGCTCACCACCCCAGGGCTACGAGCAGTACTTC.